The following is a TCR beta chain sequence with its context. The V gene end was trimmed by 4 bases and the J gene end by 2 bases; junction bases not matched to a gene: 7. This CDR3 spans 15 amino acids. The data belong to a study of blood T cell repertoires in COVID-19. Study-wide background: T cells, B-cell-depleted T cells, or PBMCs supplied cDNA or gDNA.

Assay: immunoSEQ multiplex PCR; the TCRdb copy retains only in-frame clones and omits some. The sample contains about 210,000 clones, roughly 80% of which appear only once. The specimen sequenced was peripheral blood. V and J are TRBV5-3 and TRBJ2-7; 9 bases match TRBD1. TRBV5-3 is filed as an ORF, its function uncertain. This clonotype was obtained from a woman in her 40s with active or convalescent COVID-19. CDR3 in DNA: TGTGCCAGAAGCCCCCCGGGGACAGGGACCTACGAGCAGTACTTC. This sequence encodes CARSPPGTGTYEQYF.